This is a list of T cell receptor beta chains from one sample in a study of Ad26.COV2.S vaccination and SARS-CoV-2 variants. Profiling relied on immunoSEQ multiplex PCR, and the TCRdb table lists in-frame clones only, not all of them. The profile covers 440,000 or so clones, with less than 95% appearing a single time and more than 3.5% taken by the ten largest. This material consisted of peripheral blood, taken in a trial of Ad26.COV2.S vaccine versus placebo. Receptors were obtained from a person aged 18-65 years who received the Ad26.COV2.S COVID-19 vaccine or a placebo. CDR3s include the opening cysteine and the closing phenylalanine or tryptophan. D genes are given only for firm matches.

J gene,V gene,D gene,CDR3 DNA,CDR3 protein
TRBJ2-7,TRBV12-3/TRBV12-4,NA,TGTGCCAGCAGTGGTGTCTACGAGCAGTACTTC,CASSGVYEQYF
TRBJ2-7,TRBV7-9,NA,TGTGCCAGCAGCTTAATGACAGACCCACACTCCTACGAGCAGTACTTC,CASSLMTDPHSYEQYF
TRBJ2-7,TRBV28,NA,TGTGCCAGCAGTCGTCCTCGACAGTATCGTACGTCCTACGAGCAGTACTTC,CASSRPRQYRTSYEQYF
TRBJ1-5,TRBV3-1/TRBV3-2,NA,TGTGCCAGCAGCCAAGGGCTCCAGGGGTCGGATCAGCCCCAGCATTTT,CASSQGLQGSDQPQHF
TRBJ2-2,TRBV19,NA,TGTGCCAGTAGTGCTTCGCTCCGGGACCACACCGGGGAGCTGTTTTTT,CASSASLRDHTGELFF
TRBJ2-1,TRBV7-9,NA,TGTGCCAGTGTGGGCTCTTCCTACAATGAGCAGTTCTTC,CASVGSSYNEQFF
TRBJ1-5,TRBV12-5,NA,TGTGCTAGTGGTATCAATCAGCCCCAGCATTTT,CASGINQPQHF
TRBJ2-1,TRBV9,TRBD2,TGTGCCAGCAGCGTAGACGGGAGGGCCGCCAATGAGCAGTTCTTC,CASSVDGRAANEQFF
TRBJ2-1,TRBV27,TRBD2,TGTGCCAGCAGTTCCGGGACAGGGATAGCGGGAGGGCCCAACAATGAGCAGTTCTTC,CASSSGTGIAGGPNNEQFF
TRBJ2-7,TRBV3-1/TRBV3-2,TRBD2,TGTGCCAGCAGCCCCGCTAGCGGGAGATTTTACGAGCAGTACTTC,CASSPASGRFYEQYF